This T cell receptor beta chain was captured in a study of T-cell reconstitution after alpha-beta-depleted transplantation in children. This clonotype was observed at least ten times. For TCRbeta, the library was prepared with unique molecular identifiers. TCRdb reprocessed the PCR reads with MiXCR, giving one entry per CDR3 protein. The table lists approximately 490,000 distinct CDR3 sequences, about an eighth of them singletons. Sequencing was performed on PBMCs from the stem cell graft donor, taken from the stem cell graft. The sequence was collected from a human donor who donated a stem cell graft to a child with combined immunodeficiency.

CDR3 in DNA: TGTGCCAGCAGCCAAGATCTAAGCGAGACCCAGTACTTC. Encoded protein: CASSQDLSETQYF. The chain combines TRBV4-2 with TRBJ2-5, with unresolved D. The CDR3 spans 13 residues. The V end was cut by 0 bases, the J end by 5 bases, with 7 bases between. Germline CDR1 and CDR2: LGHNA and YNFKEQ.